This paragraph reports one T cell receptor (beta chain). Its antigen is unknown. MiXCR, run by TCRdb on the PCR reads, gives a single entry per CDR3 protein. The sample holds roughly 18,000 distinct CDR3 sequences, approximately 65% seen once. The record originates from a study of vaccination and CD4 T cells after COVID-19. The CDR3 runs 11 residues. The ends were cut back, 2 bases at V and 9 bases at J, with 5 bases in the middle. Germline-derived CDR1 and CDR2 are MNHNS and SASEGT. Points from the study as a whole: Sampling was limited to relatively few convalescent patients, with no early post-infection timepoints studied. Among reactive clones from convalescent patients, a median around 84% appeared only post-vaccination.

The chain couples TRBV6-1 to TRBJ1-5; D remains unclear. Sequencing used CD4+ T cells from blood, obtained before SARS-CoV-2 vaccination. The TCR comes from a human donor who had recovered from COVID-19. The CDR3 here is CASSEKLPQHF. CDR3 DNA sequence: TGTGCCAGCAGTGAAAAGCTGCCCCAGCATTTT.